Here is one T cell receptor beta chain with its context. The antigen is unknown. The sample belongs to a study of tumor-infiltrating lymphocytes in localized non-small cell lung cancer. Study outcomes and limitations: Not all patients were TCR sequenced, owing to tissue quantity.

Per the germline V gene, CDR1 is SGHNT and CDR2 is YYREEE (reference sequence). The CDR3 has 14 amino acids. The V and J ends lost 0 bases and 5 bases respectively, with 11 bases between them. Using immunoSEQ multiplex PCR, the repertoire was profiled, and TCRdb retains in-frame clones only, with some absent. The table includes about 23,000 clones, roughly 69% detected once. The rearrangement uses TRBV5-4 and TRBJ1-2; no firm D call. This clonotype was sampled from a human donor with non-small cell lung cancer. Sequencing used lung tumor tissue. CDR3 bases: TGTGCCAGCAGCTTGGACCCCTCCAGGTATGGCTACACCTTC. Protein product: CASSLDPSRYGYTF.